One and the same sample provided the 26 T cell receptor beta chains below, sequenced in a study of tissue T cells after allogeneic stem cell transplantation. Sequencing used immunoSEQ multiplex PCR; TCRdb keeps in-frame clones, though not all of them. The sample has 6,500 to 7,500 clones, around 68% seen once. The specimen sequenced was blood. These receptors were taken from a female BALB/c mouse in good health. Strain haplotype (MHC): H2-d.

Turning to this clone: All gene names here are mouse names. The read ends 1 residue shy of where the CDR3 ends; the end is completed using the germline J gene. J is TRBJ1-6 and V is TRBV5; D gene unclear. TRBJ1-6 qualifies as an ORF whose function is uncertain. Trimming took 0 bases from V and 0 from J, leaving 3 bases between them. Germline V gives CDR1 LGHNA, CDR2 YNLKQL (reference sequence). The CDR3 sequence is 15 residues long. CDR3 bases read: TGTGCCAGCAGCCAAGACATTTCCTATAATTCGCCCCTCTAC. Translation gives CASSQDISYNSPLY. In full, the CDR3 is CASSQDISYNSPLYF.

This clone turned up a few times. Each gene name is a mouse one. The covered CDR3 bases are TGTGCCAGCAGTATAAACAGGGGGCTTGAACAGTAC. Protein: CASSINRGLEQY. The whole CDR3 reads CASSINRGLEQYF. The chain has TRBV19 and TRBJ2-7, with 9 bases lining up with TRBD1. The CDR3 goes on 1 residue after the read ends, and that part is filled in from the germline J gene. CDR3 length equals 13 residues. Germline CDR1 is FNHDT and CDR2 is SITEND (reference sequence). Unmatched junction bases numbered 2, after V lost 1 base and J lost 6 bases.

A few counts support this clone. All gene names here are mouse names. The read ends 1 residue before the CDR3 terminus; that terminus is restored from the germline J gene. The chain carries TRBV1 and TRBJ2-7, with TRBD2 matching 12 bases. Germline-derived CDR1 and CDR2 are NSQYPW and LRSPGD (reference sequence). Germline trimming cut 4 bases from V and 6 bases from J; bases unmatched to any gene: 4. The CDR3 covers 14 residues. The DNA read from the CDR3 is TGCACCTGCAGTGACGGGACTGGGGGGTCTGAACAGTAC. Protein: CTCSDGTGGSEQY. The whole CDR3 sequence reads CTCSDGTGGSEQYF.

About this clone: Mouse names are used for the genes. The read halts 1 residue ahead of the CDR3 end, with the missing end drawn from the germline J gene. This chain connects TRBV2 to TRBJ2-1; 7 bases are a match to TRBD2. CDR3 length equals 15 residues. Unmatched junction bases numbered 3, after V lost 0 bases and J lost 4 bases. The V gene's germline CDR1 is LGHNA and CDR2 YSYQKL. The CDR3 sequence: CASSQDLGVYAEQFF. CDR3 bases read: TGTGCCAGCAGCCAAGATCTGGGGGTTTATGCTGAGCAGTTC.

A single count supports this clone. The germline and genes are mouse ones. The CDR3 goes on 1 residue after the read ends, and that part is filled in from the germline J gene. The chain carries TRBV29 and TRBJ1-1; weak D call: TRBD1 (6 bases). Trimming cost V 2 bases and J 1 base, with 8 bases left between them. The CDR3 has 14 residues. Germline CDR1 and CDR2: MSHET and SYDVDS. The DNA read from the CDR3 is TGTGCTAGCAGTTTAAGGGACAAAAACACAGAAGTCTTC. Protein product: CASSLRDKNTEVF. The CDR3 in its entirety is CASSLRDKNTEVFF.

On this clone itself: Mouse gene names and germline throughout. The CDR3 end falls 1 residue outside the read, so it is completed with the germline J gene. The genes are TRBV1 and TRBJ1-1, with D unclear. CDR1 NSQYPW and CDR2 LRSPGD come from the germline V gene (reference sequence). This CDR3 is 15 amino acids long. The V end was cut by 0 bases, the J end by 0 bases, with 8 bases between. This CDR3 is CTCSAEAGSNTEVFF. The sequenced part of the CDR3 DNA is TGCACCTGCAGTGCAGAGGCGGGGTCAAACACAGAAGTCTTC.

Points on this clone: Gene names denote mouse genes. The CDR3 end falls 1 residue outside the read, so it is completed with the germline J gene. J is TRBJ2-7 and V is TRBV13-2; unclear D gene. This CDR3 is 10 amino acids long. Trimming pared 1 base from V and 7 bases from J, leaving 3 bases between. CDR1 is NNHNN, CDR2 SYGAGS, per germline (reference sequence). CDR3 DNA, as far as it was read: TGTGCCAGCGGTGATCAAGAACAGTAC. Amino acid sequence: CASGDQEQY. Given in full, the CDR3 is CASGDQEQYF.

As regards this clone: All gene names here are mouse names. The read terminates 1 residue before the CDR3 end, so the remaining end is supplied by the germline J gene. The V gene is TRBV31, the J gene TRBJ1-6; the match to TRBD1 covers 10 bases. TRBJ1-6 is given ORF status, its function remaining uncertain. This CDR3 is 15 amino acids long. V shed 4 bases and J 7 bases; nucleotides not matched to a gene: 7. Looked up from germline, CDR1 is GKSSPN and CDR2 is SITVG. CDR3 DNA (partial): TGTGCCTGGAAGGGACAGGGGAGGGTGAATTCGCCCCTCTAC. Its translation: CAWKGQGRVNSPLY. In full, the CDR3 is CAWKGQGRVNSPLYF.

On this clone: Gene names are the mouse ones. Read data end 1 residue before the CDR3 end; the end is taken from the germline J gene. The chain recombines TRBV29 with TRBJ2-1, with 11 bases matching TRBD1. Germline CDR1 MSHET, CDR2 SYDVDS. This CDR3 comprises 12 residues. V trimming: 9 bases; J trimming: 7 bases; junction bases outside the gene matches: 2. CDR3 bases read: TGTGCTAGGGACAGGGGGCGGGCTGAGCAGTTC. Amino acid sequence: CARDRGRAEQF. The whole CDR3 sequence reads CARDRGRAEQFF.

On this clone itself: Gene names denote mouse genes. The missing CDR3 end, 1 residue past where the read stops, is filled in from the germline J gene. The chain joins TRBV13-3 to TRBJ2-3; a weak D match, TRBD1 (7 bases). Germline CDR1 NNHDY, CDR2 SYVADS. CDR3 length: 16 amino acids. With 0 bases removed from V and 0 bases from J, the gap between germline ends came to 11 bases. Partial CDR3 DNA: TGTGCCAGCAGTGATGTAGGGGGCACTAGTGCAGAAACGCTGTAT. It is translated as CASSDVGGTSAETLY. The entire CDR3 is CASSDVGGTSAETLYF.

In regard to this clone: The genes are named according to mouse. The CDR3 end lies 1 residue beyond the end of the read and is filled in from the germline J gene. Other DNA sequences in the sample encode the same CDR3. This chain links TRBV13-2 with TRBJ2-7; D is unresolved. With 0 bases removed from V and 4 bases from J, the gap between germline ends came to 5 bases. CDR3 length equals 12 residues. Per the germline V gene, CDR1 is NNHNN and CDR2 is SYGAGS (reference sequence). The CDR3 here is CASGDARYEQYF. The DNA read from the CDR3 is TGTGCCAGCGGTGATGCGAGATATGAACAGTAC.

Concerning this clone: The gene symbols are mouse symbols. CDR3 bases read: TGTGCCAGCGGTGATTACAGGAGGGAAGCCGAAAGATTATTT. It yields the protein CASGDYRREAERLF. The whole CDR3 region reads CASGDYRREAERLFF. The chain recombines TRBV13-2 with TRBJ1-4, with D tentatively TRBD1 (5 bases). The read comes to an end 1 residue before the CDR3 does, leaving the germline J gene to fill in the end. The germline CDR1 and CDR2 sequences are NNHNN and SYGAGS (reference sequence). Trimming shortened V by 1 base and J by 7 bases, and 14 bases separated the two germline ends. This CDR3 has 15 residues.

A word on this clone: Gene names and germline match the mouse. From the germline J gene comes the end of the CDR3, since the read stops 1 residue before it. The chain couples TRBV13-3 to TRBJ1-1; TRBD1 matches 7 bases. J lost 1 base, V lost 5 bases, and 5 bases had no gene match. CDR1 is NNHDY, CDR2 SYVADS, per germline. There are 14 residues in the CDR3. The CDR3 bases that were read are TGTGCCAGCAGGAGAGGGGGCGCGAACACAGAAGTCTTC. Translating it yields CASRRGGANTEVF. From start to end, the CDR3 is CASRRGGANTEVFF.

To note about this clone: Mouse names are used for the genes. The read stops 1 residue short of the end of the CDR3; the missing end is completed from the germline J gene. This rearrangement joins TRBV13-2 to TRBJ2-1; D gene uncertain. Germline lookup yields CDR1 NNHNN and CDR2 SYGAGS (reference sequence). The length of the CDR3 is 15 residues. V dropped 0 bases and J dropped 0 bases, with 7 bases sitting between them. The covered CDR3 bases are TGTGCCAGCGGTGATGGCCGGGTTAACTATGCTGAGCAGTTC. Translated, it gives CASGDGRVNYAEQF. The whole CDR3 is CASGDGRVNYAEQFF.

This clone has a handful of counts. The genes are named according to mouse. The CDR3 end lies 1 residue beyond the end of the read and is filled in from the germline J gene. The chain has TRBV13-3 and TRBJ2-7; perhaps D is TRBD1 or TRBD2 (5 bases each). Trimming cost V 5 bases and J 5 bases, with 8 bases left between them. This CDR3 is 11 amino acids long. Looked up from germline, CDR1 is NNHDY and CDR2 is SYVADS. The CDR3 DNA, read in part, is TGTGCCAGCAGATCGGGGGATGAACAGTAC. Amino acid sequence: CASRSGDEQY. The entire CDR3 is CASRSGDEQYF.

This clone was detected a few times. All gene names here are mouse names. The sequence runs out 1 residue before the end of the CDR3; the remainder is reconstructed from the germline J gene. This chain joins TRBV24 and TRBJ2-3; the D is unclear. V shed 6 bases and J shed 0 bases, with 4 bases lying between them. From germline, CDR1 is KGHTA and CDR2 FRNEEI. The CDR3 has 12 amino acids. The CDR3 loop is CASRSSAETLYF. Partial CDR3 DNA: TGTGCCAGCAGGAGTAGTGCAGAAACGCTGTAT.

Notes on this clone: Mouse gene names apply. The chain's CDR3 is CASSERLGYAEQFF. Partial CDR3 DNA: TGTGCCAGCAGTGAACGGCTGGGCTATGCTGAGCAGTTC. The rearrangement joins TRBV13-3 to TRBJ2-1, with D perhaps matching TRBD2 (5 bases). The CDR3 end lies 1 residue beyond the end of the read and is filled in from the germline J gene. The CDR3 consists of 14 residues. Germline-derived CDR1 and CDR2 are NNHDY and SYVADS. V lost 2 bases and J lost 3, with 9 bases in between.

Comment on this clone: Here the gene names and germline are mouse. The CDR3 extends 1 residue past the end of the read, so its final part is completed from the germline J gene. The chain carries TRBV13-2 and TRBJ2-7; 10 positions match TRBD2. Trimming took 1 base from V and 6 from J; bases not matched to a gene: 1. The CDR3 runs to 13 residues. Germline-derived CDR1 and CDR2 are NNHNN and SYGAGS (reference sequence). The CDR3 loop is CASGDHWGGEQYF. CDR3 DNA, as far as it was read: TGTGCCAGCGGTGATCACTGGGGGGGTGAACAGTAC.

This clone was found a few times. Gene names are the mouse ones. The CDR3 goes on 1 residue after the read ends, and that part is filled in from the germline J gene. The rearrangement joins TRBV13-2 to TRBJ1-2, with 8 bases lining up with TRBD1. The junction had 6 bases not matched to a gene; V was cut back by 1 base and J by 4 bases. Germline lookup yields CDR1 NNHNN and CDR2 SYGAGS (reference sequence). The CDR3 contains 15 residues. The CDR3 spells CASGDWDRSGSDYTF. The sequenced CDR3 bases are TGTGCCAGCGGTGATTGGGACAGGTCGGGCTCCGACTACACC.

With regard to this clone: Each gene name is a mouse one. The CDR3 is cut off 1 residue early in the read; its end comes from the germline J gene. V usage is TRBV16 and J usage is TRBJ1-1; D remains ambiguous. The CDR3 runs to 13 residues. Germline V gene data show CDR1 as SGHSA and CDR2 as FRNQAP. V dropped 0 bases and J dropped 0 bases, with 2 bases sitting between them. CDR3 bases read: TGTGCAAGCAGCTTAGACCCAAACACAGAAGTCTTC. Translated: CASSLDPNTEVF. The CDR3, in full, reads CASSLDPNTEVFF.

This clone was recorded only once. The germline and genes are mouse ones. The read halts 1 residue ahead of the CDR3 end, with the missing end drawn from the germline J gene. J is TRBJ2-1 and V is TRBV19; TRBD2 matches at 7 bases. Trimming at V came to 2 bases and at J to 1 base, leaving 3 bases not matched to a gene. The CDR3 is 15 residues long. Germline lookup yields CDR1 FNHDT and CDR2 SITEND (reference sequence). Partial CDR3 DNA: TGTGCCAGCAGTATTCTCTGGGGGAACTATGCTGAGCAGTTC. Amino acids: CASSILWGNYAEQF. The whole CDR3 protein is CASSILWGNYAEQFF.

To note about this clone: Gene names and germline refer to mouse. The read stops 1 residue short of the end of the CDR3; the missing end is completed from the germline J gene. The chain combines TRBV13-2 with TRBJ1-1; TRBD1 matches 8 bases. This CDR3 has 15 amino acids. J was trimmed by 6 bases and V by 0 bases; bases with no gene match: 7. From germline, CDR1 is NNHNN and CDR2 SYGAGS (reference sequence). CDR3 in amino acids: CASGDAPGGLPEVFF. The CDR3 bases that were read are TGTGCCAGCGGTGATGCACCAGGGGGCTTACCAGAAGTCTTC.

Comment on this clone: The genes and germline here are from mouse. Partial CDR3 DNA: TGTGCCAGCGGTGCGGACTGGGGGGGGAACTATGCTGAGCAGTTC. Its translation is CASGADWGGNYAEQF. The whole CDR3 reads CASGADWGGNYAEQFF. The rearrangement links TRBV13-2 to TRBJ2-1; 12 nucleotides align to TRBD2. The read terminates 1 residue before the CDR3 end, so the remaining end is supplied by the germline J gene. Germline V CDR1 and CDR2: NNHNN, SYGAGS (reference sequence). CDR3 length equals 16 residues. V lost 3 bases to trimming and J lost 1 base; unmatched junction nucleotides: 2.

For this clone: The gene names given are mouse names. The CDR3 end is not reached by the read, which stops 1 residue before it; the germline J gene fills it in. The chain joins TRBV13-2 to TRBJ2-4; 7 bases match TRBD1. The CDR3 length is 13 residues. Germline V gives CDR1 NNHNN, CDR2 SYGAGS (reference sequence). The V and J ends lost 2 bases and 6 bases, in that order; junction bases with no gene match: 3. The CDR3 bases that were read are TGTGCCAGCGGTGAGGTGGGACAGAACACCTTGTAC. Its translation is CASGEVGQNTLY. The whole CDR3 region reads CASGEVGQNTLYF.

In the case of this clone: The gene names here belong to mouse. The CDR3: CASSLKGTLYF. The part of the CDR3 DNA that was read is TGTGCCAGCAGTCTCAAGGGCACCTTGTAC. The chain combines TRBV19 with TRBJ2-4, with D unresolved. The read comes to an end 1 residue before the CDR3 does, leaving the germline J gene to fill in the end. Trimming shortened V by 4 bases and J by 8 bases, and 8 bases separated the two germline ends. The CDR3 length is 11 residues. CDR1 is FNHDT, CDR2 SITEND, per germline (reference sequence).

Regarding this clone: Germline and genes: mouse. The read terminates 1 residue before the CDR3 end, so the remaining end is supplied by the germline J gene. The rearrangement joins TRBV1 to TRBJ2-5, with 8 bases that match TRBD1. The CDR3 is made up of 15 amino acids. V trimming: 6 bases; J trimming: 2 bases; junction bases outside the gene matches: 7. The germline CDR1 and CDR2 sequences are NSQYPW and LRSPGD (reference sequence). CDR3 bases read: TGCACCTGCAGCCTTGACAGGGGAGGCCAAGACACCCAGTAC. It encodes CTCSLDRGGQDTQY. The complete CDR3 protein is CTCSLDRGGQDTQYF.